The TCR beta chain described here comes from a study of CD8+CD57+ T cells in acquired aplastic anemia. The CDR3 covers 15 residues. Trimming at V came to 10 bases and at J to 6 bases, leaving 16 bases not matched to a gene. Germline V gene sequence: CDR1 MNHNS, CDR2 SASEGT. TCR beta VDJ and CDR3 profiles were obtained from a genomic DNA template. One entry per CDR3 protein, called by TCRdb with MiXCR from the reads. The sample shows 200,000 or so distinct CDR3 sequences, over 60% of them seen only once. The clonotype originates from a human donor with severe aplastic anemia or a healthy control (not recorded which). Sequenced sample: sorted CD4+, CD8+, or CD8+CD57+ T cells (not recorded which) from PBMCs. V and J are TRBV6-1 and TRBJ2-7; TRBD1 matches 9 bases. The CDR3 sequence: CAIRDSGQGSAEQYF. The CDR3 DNA reads as TGTGCCATCAGAGACTCGGGACAGGGATCTGCCGAGCAGTACTTC.